This T cell receptor (beta chain) was captured in a study of T cell responses to AZD1222 COVID-19 vaccine. In germline, CDR1 is KGHDR, CDR2 SFDVKD. This CDR3 is built from 13 residues. V lost 4 bases and J 4 bases, leaving 10 bases between the germline ends. The protocol was immunoSEQ multiplex PCR, while the TCRdb copy is restricted to in-frame clones and leaves out a portion. The sample consists of some 170,000 clones, roughly nine tenths of them appearing once. The sample in question was peripheral blood, obtained on day 0 of MenACWY control vaccination. The chain employs TRBV24-1 and TRBJ2-7; no definite D call. The sequence was obtained from an adult in good health. This CDR3 reads CATSEREGYEQYF. The CDR3 DNA sequence: TGTGCCACCAGTGAAAGGGAAGGGTACGAGCAGTACTTC.